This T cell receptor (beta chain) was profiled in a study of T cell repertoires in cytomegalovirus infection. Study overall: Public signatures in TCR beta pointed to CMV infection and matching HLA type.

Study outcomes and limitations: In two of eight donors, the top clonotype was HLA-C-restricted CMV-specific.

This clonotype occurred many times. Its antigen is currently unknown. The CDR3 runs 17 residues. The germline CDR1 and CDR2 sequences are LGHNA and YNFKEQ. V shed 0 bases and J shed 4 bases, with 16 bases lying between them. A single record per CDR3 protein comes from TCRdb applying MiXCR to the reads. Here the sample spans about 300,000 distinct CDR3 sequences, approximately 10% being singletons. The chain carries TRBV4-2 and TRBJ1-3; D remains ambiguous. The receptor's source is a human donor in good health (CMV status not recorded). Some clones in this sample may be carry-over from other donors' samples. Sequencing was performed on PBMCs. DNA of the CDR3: TGTGCCAGCAGCCAAGATCAACGGGGATCGTCGGGAAACACCATATATTTT. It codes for CASSQDQRGSSGNTIYF.